The 21 T cell receptor beta chains below come from one sample, sequenced in a study of CD8 T cells in Susac syndrome (dated by TCRdb to between 2017 and 2020). The method was the immunoSEQ multiplex PCR assay. RNA was extracted using the RNeasy kit, and about 0.45 to 1 ug of the RNA was reverse transcribed with random hexamers. Using fastp trimming at Q25 and MiXCR clonotype assembly, TCRdb reanalyzed the public sequencing data and kept in-frame beta chains. For every CDR3 protein sequence, its rows merge into one entry that carries the most common genes and DNA. For this sample the table gives 300,000 or so distinct CDR3 sequences, of which about 90% were detected only once. In total, the top ten clones hold about 0.07% of the sample. The sample taken for sequencing was CD4+ T cells from PBMCs. The receptor set was obtained from a human donor with multiple sclerosis.

The chain links TRBV29-1 to TRBJ1-2, with D hard to call. The germline gives CDR1 SQVTM, CDR2 ANQGSEA. The CDR3 extends over 11 amino acids. V lost 5 bases to trimming and J lost 8 bases, with 12 bases between them. The chain's CDR3 is CSVSLAGGYTF. CDR3 DNA sequence: TGCAGCGTTTCCCTCGCGGGGGGCTACACCTTC. Drawing the rest from reference TRBV29-1 and TRBJ1-2, the complete variable domain is SAVISQKPSRDICQRGTSLTIQCQVDSQVTMMFWYRQQPGQSLTLIATANQGSEATYESGFVIDKFPISRPNLTFSTLTVSNMSPEDSSIYLCSVSLAGGYTFGSGTRLTVV.

This chain's CDR3 is CASSHQPWGSSYNSPLHF. CDR3 bases: TGTGCCAGCAGCCACCAACCTTGGGGAAGCTCCTATAATTCACCCCTCCACTTT. V usage is TRBV3-1 and J usage is TRBJ1-6; D uncertain. CDR3 size: 18 residues. Germline V gene sequence: CDR1 LGHDT, CDR2 YNNKEL (reference sequence). Trimming stripped 3 bases from V and 0 bases from J, with 15 bases between.

This chain connects TRBV5-1 to TRBJ2-3; D gene unclear. The length of the CDR3 is 12 residues. Per the germline V gene, CDR1 is SGHRS and CDR2 is YFSETQ. V dropped 4 bases and J dropped 3 bases, with 6 bases sitting between them. CDR3 sequence (DNA): TGCGCCAGCAGCCAAGAAACAGATACGCAGTATTTT. It specifies CASSQETDTQYF.

The rearrangement joins TRBV5-4 to TRBJ2-7; D is undetermined. The CDR3 has 11 residues. Per germline, CDR1 SGHNT and CDR2 YYREEE (reference sequence). The V gene lost 4 bases and the J gene lost 3 bases, with 5 bases spanning the gap. The CDR3 bases are TGTGCCAGCAGCAATTACTACGAGCAGTACTTC. This encodes CASSNYYEQYF.

V gene TRBV7-3 combines with J gene TRBJ1-2; D gene ambiguous. V was cut by 5 bases and J by 0 bases, with 10 bases left in between. This CDR3 spans 14 amino acids. The germline CDR1 and CDR2 sequences are SGHTA and FQGTGA. CDR3 DNA sequence: TGTGCCAGCAGCCCCGGGAAAGCTAACTATGGCTACACCTTC. It codes for CASSPGKANYGYTF.

The chain's CDR3 is CASSYRGQGALLLGYGYTF. The CDR3 DNA sequence: TGTGCCAGCAGTTACCGCGGACAGGGGGCCCTACTTTTGGGCTATGGCTACACCTTC. The rearrangement uses TRBV6-5 and TRBJ1-2, with 11 bases matching TRBD1. The CDR3 extends over 19 amino acids. Germline CDR1 is MNHEY and CDR2 is SVGAGI. V lost 2 bases and J lost 4; bases outside the gene matches: 15.

J is TRBJ1-2 and V is TRBV10-3, with 9 bases that match TRBD1. This CDR3 is 15 amino acids long. V shed 4 bases, J shed 4 bases, and the junction held 7 bases outside the gene matches. From germline, CDR1 is ENHRY and CDR2 SYGVKD. Here the CDR3 reads CAISGQGVDGYGYTF. CDR3 DNA sequence: TGTGCCATCAGTGGACAGGGGGTGGACGGCTATGGCTACACCTTC.

The rearrangement joins TRBV30 to TRBJ2-7, with unresolved D. There are 14 residues in the CDR3. CDR1 is GTSNPN and CDR2 is SVGIG in the germline V gene (reference sequence). Trimming stripped 1 base from V and 2 bases from J, with 12 bases between. CDR3 sequence (DNA): TGTGCCTGGAGTGGTTCCCGCCCCCCCTACGAGCAGTACTTC. Translated: CAWSGSRPPYEQYF.

This clonotype was counted a single time. The chain links TRBV20-1 to TRBJ2-1; a possible D gene is TRBD2 (5 bases). The CDR3 consists of 11 residues. Germline assignment: CDR1 DFQATT and CDR2 SNEGSKA (reference sequence). Trimming took 6 bases from V and 9 from J, leaving 12 bases between them. CDR3 DNA sequence: TGCAGTGCAACGGGATACGGTGAGCAGTTCTTC. Protein sequence: CSATGYGEQFF.

The gene calls are TRBV6-5 and TRBJ1-1; 9 positions agree with TRBD1. The V segment lost 6 bases and the J segment 4 bases; nucleotides outside the gene matches: 9. The germline gives CDR1 MNHEY, CDR2 SVGAGI. The CDR3 totals 15 residues. CDR3 region: CASSRNRGLSTEAFF. In DNA form, the CDR3 reads TGTGCCAGCAGCAGAAACAGGGGGCTTAGCACTGAAGCTTTCTTT.

The chain links TRBV6-2 or TRBV6-3 to TRBJ2-3, with TRBD1 identical over 10 bases. Germline V gene sequence: CDR1 MNHEY, CDR2 SVGEGT. V dropped 6 bases and J dropped 6; count of bases not matched to a gene: 12. The CDR3 contains 16 residues. The CDR3 loop is CASSPGQGVTGDTQYF. CDR3 in DNA: TGTGCCAGCAGCCCTGGACAGGGGGTAACGGGGGATACGCAGTATTTT.

The chain is built from TRBV7-2 and TRBJ1-2, with D possibly TRBD1 on 5 matching bases. CDR1 is SGHTA, CDR2 FQGNSA, per germline. This CDR3 has 15 residues. Deletions cut 1 base from V and 3 bases from J, with 12 bases between. The CDR3 region is CASSLGIQGYYGYTF. The CDR3 nucleotides read TGTGCCAGCAGCTTAGGTATTCAGGGATACTATGGCTACACCTTC.

The chain recombines TRBV2 with TRBJ2-4; 11 bases are shared with TRBD1. V dropped 11 bases and J dropped 7; count of bases not matched to a gene: 7. CDR1 is SNHLY, CDR2 FYNNEI, per germline. The CDR3 has 13 residues. The DNA for the CDR3 is TGTGCCGCGAACCGGGACAGGGGGAACATTCAGTACTTC. Protein product: CAANRDRGNIQYF.

This clonotype was observed a handful of times. V gene TRBV5-6 combines with J gene TRBJ2-1; D remains ambiguous. The CDR3 is 12 amino acids. CDR1 and CDR2 (germline): SGHDT, YYEEEE. Trimming pared 1 base from V and 9 bases from J, leaving 8 bases between. Here the CDR3 reads CASSLRVGEQFF. The CDR3 nucleotides are TGTGCCAGCAGCTTGCGGGTAGGTGAGCAGTTCTTC.

This chain's CDR3 is CASSLRDSTDTQYF. As DNA, the CDR3 is TGTGCCAGCAGTTTAAGGGACAGCACAGATACGCAGTATTTT. The chain uses TRBV28 and TRBJ2-3, with D perhaps being TRBD1 or TRBD2 (5 bases each). CDR3 size: 14 residues. Trimming removed 2 bases at V and 0 bases at J, with 6 bases between. CDR1 is MDHEN, CDR2 SYDVKM, per germline.

The chain has TRBV7-2 and TRBJ2-3; TRBD2 matches 13 bases. Germline assignment: CDR1 SGHTA and CDR2 FQGNSA. Unmatched junction bases numbered 6, after V lost 6 bases and J lost 0 bases. The CDR3 loop spans 17 amino acids. The CDR3 DNA is TGTGCCAGCAGTACCGGGACTAGCGGGACTAGCACAGATACGCAGTATTTT. Translated: CASSTGTSGTSTDTQYF.

The chain couples TRBV5-1 to TRBJ2-3, with D perhaps matching TRBD1 (6 bases). This CDR3 spans 14 amino acids. In germline, CDR1 is SGHRS, CDR2 YFSETQ. Trimming removed 7 bases from V and 8 bases from J, with 20 bases in between. The CDR3 region is CASAEPGVKGTQYF. The CDR3 DNA is TGCGCCAGCGCGGAGCCAGGGGTTAAGGGTACGCAGTATTTT.

The rearrangement uses TRBV5-6 and TRBJ2-5; D is uncertain. V shed 1 base and J shed 5 bases, with 9 bases lying between them. Per the germline V gene, CDR1 is SGHDT and CDR2 is YYEEEE. The CDR3 has 13 amino acids. This CDR3 is CASSLFSPETQYF. CDR3 DNA sequence: TGTGCCAGCAGCTTGTTCTCCCCGGAGACCCAGTACTTC. The full variable domain, completed using reference TRBV5-6 and TRBJ2-5, is DAGVTQSPTHLIKTRGQQVTLRCSPKSGHDTVSWYQQALGQGPQFIFQYYEEEERQRGNFPDRFSGHQFPNYSSELNVNALLLGDSALYLCASSLFSPETQYFGPGTRLLVL.

The chain links TRBV5-5 to TRBJ1-6; D gene uncertain. CDR3 size: 15 residues. Trimming pared 0 bases from V and 7 bases from J, leaving 11 bases between. Germline CDR1 SGHKS, CDR2 YYEKEE (reference sequence). CDR3 nucleotides: TGTGCCAGCAGCTTGGGTCGCGGTACAAATTCACCCCTCCACTTT. It encodes CASSLGRGTNSPLHF.

This chain uses TRBV24-1 with TRBJ2-3; 8 nucleotides match TRBD2. V shed 4 bases and J 7 bases; nucleotides not matched to a gene: 12. The CDR3 covers 16 residues. CDR1 is KGHDR and CDR2 is SFDVKD in the germline V gene. The CDR3 reads CATSDPSGGDLYTQYF. CDR3 in DNA: TGTGCCACCAGTGACCCGAGCGGGGGAGACCTTTATACGCAGTATTTT.

For the CDR3, the DNA is TGCGCCAGCAGTCAGAAGCGGTGCGGGTCCTACAATGAGCAGTTCTTC. The encoded protein is CASSQKRCGSYNEQFF. The J gene is TRBJ2-1, the V gene TRBV23-1, with TRBD2 as a possible D gene (5 bases). TRBV23-1 is treated as an ORF (open reading frame) with a function not yet certain. V lost 3 bases, J lost 1 base, and 13 bases lay in between. CDR3 length equals 16 residues.